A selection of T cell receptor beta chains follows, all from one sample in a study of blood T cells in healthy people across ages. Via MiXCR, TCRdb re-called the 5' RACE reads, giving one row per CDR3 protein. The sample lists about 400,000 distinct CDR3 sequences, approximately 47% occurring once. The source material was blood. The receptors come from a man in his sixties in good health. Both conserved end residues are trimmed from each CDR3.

CDR3: ASRPTWGTGDYEQY
J: TRBJ2-7
V: TRBV27

CDR3: ASSSAGTEQGHEQF
J: TRBJ2-1
V: TRBV28

CDR3: ASSLVGLVYNEQF
J: TRBJ2-1
V: TRBV5-6

CDR3: SARGRQVNNSPLH
J: TRBJ1-6
V: TRBV20-1

CDR3: ASSLPAGGSNQPQH
J: TRBJ1-5
V: TRBV12-3/TRBV12-4

CDR3: SAYDRAYNEQF
J: TRBJ2-1
V: TRBV20-1

CDR3: ASSSWTSGRAGNEQF
J: TRBJ2-1
V: TRBV5-1

CDR3: ASNSGGTEQF
J: TRBJ2-1
V: TRBV28

CDR3: ASPPASSTDTQY
J: TRBJ2-3
V: TRBV28

CDR3: ASSTGQGLSTEAF
J: TRBJ1-1
V: TRBV7-2

CDR3: ASKTGGVSNQPQH
J: TRBJ1-5
V: TRBV2

CDR3: ASSLLRGSYNEQF
J: TRBJ2-1
V: TRBV28

CDR3: SVWDREDYGYT
J: TRBJ1-2
V: TRBV29-1

CDR3: SELSSRGQF
J: TRBJ2-1
V: TRBV29-1

CDR3: SARDRVQGLLNEQF
J: TRBJ2-1
V: TRBV20-1

CDR3: ASSLTLTEAF
J: TRBJ1-1
V: TRBV7-9

CDR3: ASSSTAADTQY
J: TRBJ2-3
V: TRBV19

CDR3: ASSITGVGAPSLAKNIQY
J: TRBJ2-4
V: TRBV6-1

CDR3: SARPTSGGIADTQY
J: TRBJ2-3
V: TRBV20-1

CDR3: ASRGQGNYGYT
J: TRBJ1-2
V: TRBV12-3/TRBV12-4

CDR3: ASNSGVLSTYEQY
J: TRBJ2-7
V: TRBV12-3/TRBV12-4

CDR3: SASSGSGAETQY
J: -
V: TRBV20-1

CDR3: ACIAGTGTDEQY
J: TRBJ2-7
V: TRBV30

CDR3: SAPDQVRDNEKLF
J: TRBJ1-4
V: TRBV20-1

CDR3: ASSPATSGTGNEQF
J: TRBJ2-1
V: TRBV4-2

CDR3: ASSSRLAGGPTQETQY
J: -
V: TRBV6-2/TRBV6-3

CDR3: ASSYGTSGRTDTQY
J: TRBJ2-3
V: TRBV11-1

CDR3: ASSLSGTPNYGYT
J: TRBJ1-2
V: TRBV12-3/TRBV12-4

CDR3: ASSGGEYRGRYSETQY
J: TRBJ2-5
V: TRBV6-1

CDR3: ASSLEGLTYEQY
J: TRBJ2-7
V: TRBV7-2

CDR3: SAANSGRIDNEQF
J: TRBJ2-1
V: TRBV20-1

CDR3: ASRFWGSMNTEAF
J: TRBJ1-1
V: TRBV5-8

CDR3: SVAPTSGNTDTQY
J: TRBJ2-3
V: TRBV29-1

CDR3: ASSAQTTLDYNEQF
J: TRBJ2-1
V: TRBV9

CDR3: ASSLGGGGRDKQY
J: TRBJ2-7
V: TRBV5-1

CDR3: AWSVMTGGITSGEAAQY
J: TRBJ2-4
V: TRBV30

CDR3: ASSQGLRNIQY
J: TRBJ2-4
V: TRBV4-3

CDR3: SVRGSGSALDEQF
J: TRBJ2-1
V: TRBV29-1

CDR3: ASSLGTGRKTQY
J: TRBJ2-5
V: TRBV7-2

CDR3: ASSLGSAGGENEQF
J: TRBJ2-1
V: TRBV7-2

CDR3: SARDRLSEETQY
J: TRBJ2-5
V: TRBV20-1

CDR3: SARDLGRASYT
J: TRBJ1-2
V: TRBV20-1

CDR3: SAKNPMTSGGGETQY
J: TRBJ2-5
V: TRBV20-1

CDR3: SARTAGAGSYNEQF
J: TRBJ2-1
V: TRBV20-1

CDR3: ASSPGSLSYEQY
J: TRBJ2-7
V: TRBV18

CDR3: ASCPPTPSYEQY
J: TRBJ2-7
V: TRBV6-2/TRBV6-3

CDR3: SAPRVNSGANVLT
J: TRBJ2-6
V: TRBV20-1

CDR3: SARKTENEKLF
J: TRBJ1-4
V: TRBV20-1

CDR3: ASTNRRRGETQY
J: TRBJ2-5
V: TRBV28

CDR3: ASSYGPLYNEQF
J: TRBJ2-1
V: TRBV6-5

CDR3: ASSEGLAEPYEQY
J: TRBJ2-7
V: TRBV6-5

CDR3: ASSALGFRGDTQY
J: TRBJ2-3
V: TRBV6-4

CDR3: ASSVAGSDSPLH
J: TRBJ1-6
V: TRBV9

CDR3: ASSPSGGSKGYEQY
J: -
V: TRBV14

CDR3: SASPSQGAFGYT
J: TRBJ1-2
V: TRBV20-1

CDR3: SVAAQRGGDEQY
J: TRBJ2-7
V: TRBV29-1

CDR3: ASSAPSVPLYEQY
J: TRBJ2-7
V: TRBV28